What follows are 30 T cell receptor beta chains derived from one specimen sequenced in a study of cytomegalovirus exposure and HLA in healthy donors (dated by TCRdb to about 2017). Library preparation was by the immunoSEQ multiplex PCR assay. For the multiplex PCR, a mixture combining 60 forward primers for TCR Vbeta segments and 13 reverse primers for TCR Jbeta segments was used. As stored in TCRdb, this immuneACCESS dataset retains in-frame rearrangements with V and J assigned. A fraction of the clones does not appear; measured against another copy, unresolved V genes explain less than half of the discrepancy, and the remainder lacks a known reason. For this sample the table gives about 180,000 clones, of which 76% were detected only once. The ten most abundant clones make up around 1.6% of the sample. Sequenced: PBMCs. The receptors here all came from a man aged 18 to 29 in good health and CMV-seronegative.

The chain recombines TRBV27 with TRBJ2-1; TRBD2 aligns across 11 bases. Per germline, CDR1 MNHEY and CDR2 SMNVEV (reference sequence). The CDR3 sequence is 17 residues long. Trimming at V came to 5 bases and at J to 0 bases, leaving 6 bases not matched to a gene. CDR3 bases: TGTGCCAGCAGTCTCAACCTAGCGGGGGGCTCCTACAATGAGCAGTTCTTC. It codes for CASSLNLAGGSYNEQFF.

This chain joins TRBV6-5 and TRBJ1-4, with D maybe TRBD1 (5 bases). CDR3 length: 16 amino acids. Germline V gives CDR1 MNHEY, CDR2 SVGAGI. V shed 4 bases and J shed 3 bases, with 15 bases lying between them. The CDR3 loop reads CASSLSPQGANEKLFF. The CDR3 bases are TGTGCCAGCAGTTTATCCCCGCAGGGCGCTAATGAAAAACTGTTTTTT.

Only a few counts were recorded for this clone. The chain couples TRBV19 to TRBJ1-4; D remains ambiguous. The CDR3 spans 15 residues. Germline values: CDR1 LNHDA, CDR2 SQIVND (reference sequence). V lost 5 bases and J 0 bases, leaving 10 bases between the germline ends. The CDR3 sequence is CASSDSPATNEKLFF. The CDR3 bases are TGTGCCAGTAGTGATAGCCCAGCAACTAATGAAAAACTGTTTTTT.

Only one count was recorded for this clone. The chain employs TRBV7-8 and TRBJ1-6; weak D call: TRBD1 (6 bases). Trimming pared 3 bases from V and 5 bases from J, leaving 17 bases between. The CDR3 sequence is 17 residues long. Per the germline V gene, CDR1 is SGHVS and CDR2 is FQNEAQ. The CDR3 protein is CASSFRQTGSHNSPLHF. The CDR3 region has the DNA TGTGCCAGCAGCTTCCGTCAAACAGGGTCCCATAATTCACCCCTCCACTTT.

The chain joins TRBV30 to TRBJ1-1, with 7 bases lining up with TRBD1. This CDR3 contains 13 residues. V shed 4 bases, J shed 4 bases, and the junction held 6 bases outside the gene matches. CDR1 is GTSNPN, CDR2 SVGIG, per germline (reference sequence). The CDR3 sequence: CAWTLNRGTEAFF. In DNA form, the CDR3 reads TGTGCCTGGACCCTTAACAGGGGCACTGAAGCTTTCTTT.

The V and J genes are TRBV20-1 and TRBJ2-7; TRBD1 might be the D (6 bases). Germline CDR1 and CDR2: DFQATT and SNEGSKA (reference sequence). The CDR3 length is 11 residues. V lost 5 bases to trimming and J lost 9 bases, with 14 bases between them. The CDR3 sequence is CSAPTGFGQYF. CDR3 bases: TGCAGTGCTCCTACAGGGTTCGGGCAGTACTTC.

V gene TRBV11-2 combines with J gene TRBJ1-6; D is perhaps TRBD1 (5 bases). CDR3 length equals 12 residues. Germline V gives CDR1 SGHAT, CDR2 FQNNGV. Trimming removed 7 bases at V and 19 bases at J, with 20 bases between. The CDR3 region is CASTNPRDWVHF. CDR3 nucleotides: TGTGCCAGCACCAACCCCCGGGACTGGGTTCACTTT.

The gene calls are TRBV4-1 and TRBJ1-2; TRBD1 is a possible D gene (6 bases). CDR1 MGHRA and CDR2 YSYEKL come from the germline V gene. The CDR3 contains 14 residues. Trimming removed 4 bases from V and 1 base from J, with 10 bases in between. CDR3 coding DNA: TGCGCCAGCAGCCCCTACAGGGATAACTATGGCTACACCTTC. Residues: CASSPYRDNYGYTF.

The chain couples TRBV30 to TRBJ2-1; 9 bases are shared with TRBD2. Germline-derived CDR1 and CDR2 are GTSNPN and SVGIG (reference sequence). This CDR3 is 15 amino acids long. Unmatched junction bases numbered 9, after V lost 0 bases and J lost 9 bases. CDR3 sequence reads: CAWSVNLAGTLEQFF. CDR3 in DNA: TGTGCCTGGAGTGTCAATCTAGCGGGGACGCTTGAGCAGTTCTTC.

V usage is TRBV2 and J usage is TRBJ2-3, with D perhaps matching TRBD1 (6 bases). The CDR3 has 13 amino acids. V dropped 3 bases and J dropped 8 bases, with 12 bases sitting between them. Germline V gives CDR1 SNHLY, CDR2 FYNNEI. The CDR3 sequence is CASSEGTRGTQYF. In DNA form, the CDR3 reads TGTGCCAGCAGTGAGGGGACAAGGGGTACGCAGTATTTT.

This clone was counted only a few times. The chain links TRBV19 to TRBJ1-6, with 11 nucleotides matching TRBD1. The trim removed 5 bases at V and 9 bases at J, leaving 9 bases unmatched. In germline, CDR1 is LNHDA, CDR2 SQIVND (reference sequence). The CDR3 consists of 16 residues. In DNA, the CDR3 is TGTGCCAGTAGTCCTGGGACAGGGGGTGTTAGTTCACCCCTCCACTTT. Translation: CASSPGTGGVSSPLHF.

This clone has a handful of counts. J is TRBJ1-4 and V is TRBV6-5; TRBD1 might be the D (5 bases). V was shortened by 6 bases and J by 6 bases, with 17 bases between the two germline ends. The CDR3 extends over 15 amino acids. Germline V gives CDR1 MNHEY, CDR2 SVGAGI. This CDR3 is CASRGVQAPHEKLFF. Here the CDR3 DNA reads TGTGCCAGCAGAGGGGTACAGGCCCCCCATGAAAAACTGTTTTTT.

The V call is TRBV11-2, the J call TRBJ1-1, with TRBD1 matching 7 bases. Germline trimming cut 3 bases from V and 0 bases from J; bases unmatched to any gene: 10. CDR1 SGHAT and CDR2 FQNNGV come from the germline V gene. The CDR3 runs to 17 residues. This CDR3 is CASSFPRDSKMNTEAFF. CDR3 sequence (DNA): TGTGCCAGCAGCTTCCCCCGGGACAGTAAGATGAACACTGAAGCTTTCTTT.

V and J are TRBV5-4 and TRBJ2-1; TRBD2 matches at 7 bases. This CDR3 is built from 15 residues. V was pared by 4 bases and J by 1 base, with 5 bases of the junction left unmatched. Per germline, CDR1 SGHNT and CDR2 YYREEE (reference sequence). This CDR3 is CASSGRGRSYNEQFF. The CDR3 region has the DNA TGTGCCAGCAGCGGGCGGGGGAGATCCTACAATGAGCAGTTCTTC.

This sequence joins TRBV4-1 and TRBJ2-5; 11 bases map to TRBD1. The CDR3 has 18 residues. CDR1 is MGHRA, CDR2 YSYEKL, per germline. The junction had 15 bases not matched to a gene; V was cut back by 4 bases and J by 5 bases. The CDR3 nucleotides read TGCGCCAGCAGCCCTCTCGTACGGGGGACAGGGGGGTGGGAGACCCAGTACTTC. It encodes CASSPLVRGTGGWETQYF.

The chain combines TRBV19 with TRBJ2-7; D call uncertain. V lost 0 bases and J lost 3, with 12 bases in between. CDR1 and CDR2 from the germline V gene are LNHDA and SQIVND (reference sequence). This CDR3 spans 15 amino acids. The CDR3 sequence: CASSIDELRFYEQYF. CDR3 nucleotides: TGTGCCAGTAGTATAGATGAGCTACGGTTCTACGAGCAGTACTTC.

The rearrangement links TRBV28 to TRBJ2-7; D is perhaps TRBD2 (7 bases). CDR1 is MDHEN, CDR2 SYDVKM, per germline. The germline V and J ends were trimmed by 3 bases and 7 bases, with 19 bases remaining between them. The CDR3 extends over 15 amino acids. This chain's CDR3 is CASSLDGAGAREQYF. CDR3 coding DNA: TGTGCCAGCAGTTTGGACGGCGCGGGGGCAAGGGAGCAGTACTTC.

This CDR3 reads CASSTFRGAQGNTEAFF. CDR3 bases: TGTGCCAGCAGTACGTTCCGGGGGGCCCAAGGAAACACTGAAGCTTTCTTT. The chain carries TRBV28 and TRBJ1-1; weak D call: TRBD1 (6 bases). This CDR3 contains 17 residues. Germline CDR1 MDHEN, CDR2 SYDVKM. V shed 5 bases and J shed 2 bases, with 21 bases lying between them.

This clone has a handful of counts. V usage is TRBV7-9 and J usage is TRBJ1-1; D is ambiguous. Trimming pared 8 bases from V and 4 bases from J, leaving 14 bases between. Germline CDR1 reads SEHNR; CDR2 reads FQNEAQ (reference sequence). The CDR3 is 13 amino acids. The CDR3 sequence is CASRPREGTEAFF. CDR3 DNA: TGTGCCAGCCGACCCCGGGAGGGCACTGAAGCTTTCTTT.

This clone was found a few times. The rearrangement links TRBV7-8 to TRBJ1-1; TRBD1 agrees at 8 bases. Germline V gene lookup returns CDR1 SGHVS and CDR2 FQNEAQ. The CDR3 totals 12 residues. Trimming removed 2 bases from V and 11 bases from J; junction bases left unmatched: 4. The CDR3 region is CASSLRDRWAFF. The CDR3 DNA reads as TGTGCCAGCAGCTTAAGGGACAGGTGGGCTTTCTTT.

The chain is built from TRBV27 and TRBJ1-2; the D gene is possibly TRBD1 (5 bases). Germline V gene lookup returns CDR1 MNHEY and CDR2 SMNVEV (reference sequence). V lost 2 bases and J lost 8, with 15 bases in between. The CDR3 sequence is 14 residues long. The CDR3 DNA is TGTGCCAGCAGTTTAGGGACTCCATTCGTCGGCTACACCTTC. It encodes CASSLGTPFVGYTF.

V usage is TRBV19 and J usage is TRBJ1-2, with 7 positions matching TRBD1. CDR3 length: 12 amino acids. Germline V gene data show CDR1 as LNHDA and CDR2 as SQIVND (reference sequence). Losses at the gene ends were 6 bases for V and 8 bases for J; bases not matched to a gene: 6. The CDR3 spells CASSSGGYGYTF. The CDR3, as DNA: TGTGCCAGTAGCTCAGGGGGGTACGGCTACACCTTC.

V is TRBV6-4 and J is TRBJ1-6; no clear D gene. The length of the CDR3 is 15 residues. The germline V gene encodes CDR1 MRHNA and CDR2 SNTAGT. Trimming took 5 bases from V and 9 from J, leaving 17 bases between them. The CDR3 nucleotides read TGTGCCAGCAGTCCCGAGGGAGGGTGGAGTTCACCCCTCCACTTT. It codes for CASSPEGGWSSPLHF.

The rearrangement joins TRBV30 to TRBJ1-3; a weak D match, TRBD1 (5 bases). Germline assignment: CDR1 GTSNPN and CDR2 SVGIG (reference sequence). The CDR3 length is 13 residues. The germline V and J ends were trimmed by 3 bases and 4 bases, with 10 bases remaining between them. The CDR3 DNA is TGTGCCTGGAGGACAGCGGGGGGAAACACCATATATTTT. Protein sequence: CAWRTAGGNTIYF.

The chain links TRBV6-1 to TRBJ2-7; 9 nucleotides agree with TRBD1. Trimming at V came to 8 bases and at J to 6 bases, leaving 11 bases not matched to a gene. The CDR3 runs 14 residues. Germline V gene lookup returns CDR1 MNHNS and CDR2 SASEGT. CDR3 amino acids: CASESMTGGGEQYF. The CDR3 DNA follows: TGTGCCAGCGAATCGATGACAGGGGGAGGCGAGCAGTACTTC.

This clone was observed a few times. The chain is built from TRBV10-1 and TRBJ1-5; D remains unclear. This CDR3 comprises 13 residues. The germline V gene has CDR1 WNHNN and CDR2 SYGVQD (reference sequence). V lost 0 bases and J lost 11, with 11 bases in between. For the CDR3, the DNA is TGCGCCAGCAGTGAGTCGACTGGGTCAGCCCAGCATTTT. Its protein product is CASSESTGSAQHF.

This clone has a handful of counts. V is TRBV4-1 and J is TRBJ1-2; tentatively, D is TRBD1 (5 bases). The germline gives CDR1 MGHRA, CDR2 YSYEKL. CDR3 length: 14 amino acids. V was trimmed by 0 bases and J by 5 bases, leaving 10 bases between them. CDR3 residues: CASSQEAGQYGYTF. As DNA, the CDR3 is TGCGCCAGCAGCCAAGAGGCAGGGCAGTATGGCTACACCTTC.

The J gene is TRBJ1-5, the V gene TRBV2, with D uncertain. V lost 6 bases to trimming and J lost 4 bases, with 10 bases between them. Germline V CDR1 and CDR2: SNHLY, FYNNEI. CDR3 size: 13 residues. CDR3 sequence reads: CASRPRSNQPQHF. CDR3 in DNA: TGTGCCAGCAGACCCCGGTCAAATCAGCCCCAGCATTTT.

The gene calls are TRBV9 and TRBJ1-3; TRBD1 is a possible D gene (6 bases). This CDR3 is built from 13 residues. Germline CDR1 and CDR2: SGDLS and YYNGEE. V was shortened by 3 bases and J by 7 bases, with 11 bases between the two germline ends. CDR3 protein: CASSEGTTNTIYF. CDR3 DNA: TGTGCCAGCAGCGAGGGGACAACGAACACCATATATTTT.

This clone was counted between two and nine times. The chain couples TRBV28 to TRBJ1-5, with 7 bases that match TRBD1. Germline loops: CDR1 MDHEN, CDR2 SYDVKM. This CDR3 has 13 amino acids. Losses at the gene ends were 7 bases for V and 4 bases for J; bases not matched to a gene: 4. CDR3: CASKDRENQPQHF. The CDR3 DNA is TGTGCCAGCAAAGACAGGGAAAATCAGCCCCAGCATTTT.